This T cell receptor (beta chain) was identified during a study of early T cells in non-severe SARS-CoV-2 infection. Study background: Sequencing used unsorted whole-blood bulk RNA, so chains lack pairing. Overall study results and limits: Comparison of clonotypes with VDJdb favored anti-spike CD8 responses while missing private and CD4 specificities.

The V end was cut by 2 bases, the J end by 4 bases, with 10 bases between. CDR3 length: 14 amino acids. This clonotype was seen more than once but under ten times. What it binds is unknown. Individual cDNA molecules carried attached unique molecular identifiers. One entry per CDR3 protein results from TCRdb running MiXCR on the 5' RACE reads. The table shows 80,000 to 100,000 distinct CDR3 sequences, with 11% occurring only once. This specimen was whole blood, taken at baseline. This TCR was recovered from an adult who was a healthcare worker with PCR-confirmed SARS-CoV-2 infection or an uninfected control (not recorded which). The chain has TRBV12-3 or TRBV12-4 and TRBJ2-3; D is uncertain. DNA of the CDR3: TGTGCCAGCAGTTTAAGTGGCGGTGCAGATACGCAGTATTTT. It is translated as CASSLSGGADTQYF.